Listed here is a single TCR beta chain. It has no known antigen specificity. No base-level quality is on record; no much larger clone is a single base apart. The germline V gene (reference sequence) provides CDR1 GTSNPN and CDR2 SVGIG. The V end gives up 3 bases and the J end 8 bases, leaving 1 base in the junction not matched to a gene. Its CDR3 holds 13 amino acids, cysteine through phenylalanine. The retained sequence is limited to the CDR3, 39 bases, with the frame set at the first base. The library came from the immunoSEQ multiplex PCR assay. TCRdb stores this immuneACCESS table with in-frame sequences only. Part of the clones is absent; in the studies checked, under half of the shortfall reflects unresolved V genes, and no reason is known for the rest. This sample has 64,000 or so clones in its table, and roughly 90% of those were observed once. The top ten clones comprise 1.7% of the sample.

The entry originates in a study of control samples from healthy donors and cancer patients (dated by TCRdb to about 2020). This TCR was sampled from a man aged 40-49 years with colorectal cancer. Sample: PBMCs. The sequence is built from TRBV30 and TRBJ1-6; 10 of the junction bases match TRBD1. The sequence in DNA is TGTGCCTGGAGCGGACAGGGGGATTCACCCCTCCACTTT. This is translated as CAWSGQGDSPLHF. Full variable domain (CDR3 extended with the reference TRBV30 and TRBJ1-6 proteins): SQTIHQWPATLVQPVGSPLSLECTVEGTSNPNLYWYRQAAGRGLQLLFYSVGIGQISSEVPQNLSASRPQDRQFILSSKKLLLSDSGFYLCAWSGQGDSPLHFGNGTRLTVT.